This TCR beta chain was sequenced in a study of graft-versus-host responses after intestinal transplantation. For the study at large: Multivisceral, liver-intestinal, or isolated intestinal grafts were transplanted into recipients. Tacrolimus plus steroids were given to all recipients for about 3 years, preceded by anti-thymocyte globulin induction.

V lost 6 bases and J lost 0, with 10 bases in between. Per germline, CDR1 SEHNR and CDR2 FQNEAQ (reference sequence). There are 14 residues in the CDR3. Notes on this clone: Its antigen is still unknown.

Study-level points and caveats: Early after transplant, HvG declines were associated with peak levels of circulating GvH clones. Allografts of patients with graft-donor T cell macrochimerism showed high graft-versus-host to host-versus-graft clone ratios.

The repertoire was sequenced with immunoSEQ multiplex PCR; TCRdb's copy has only in-frame clones and lacks some. The sample has roughly 9,400 clones; about 93% are singletons. Material: PBMCs, obtained 8 days after intestinal transplant. This sequence joins TRBV7-9 and TRBJ2-3, with no clear D. The clonotype originates from a human patient who received an intestinal transplant, so some T cells may come from the graft donor. The CDR3 coding sequence is TGTGCCAGCAGTTCCCGATCTAGCACAGATACGCAGTATTTT. Its protein is CASSSRSSTDTQYF.